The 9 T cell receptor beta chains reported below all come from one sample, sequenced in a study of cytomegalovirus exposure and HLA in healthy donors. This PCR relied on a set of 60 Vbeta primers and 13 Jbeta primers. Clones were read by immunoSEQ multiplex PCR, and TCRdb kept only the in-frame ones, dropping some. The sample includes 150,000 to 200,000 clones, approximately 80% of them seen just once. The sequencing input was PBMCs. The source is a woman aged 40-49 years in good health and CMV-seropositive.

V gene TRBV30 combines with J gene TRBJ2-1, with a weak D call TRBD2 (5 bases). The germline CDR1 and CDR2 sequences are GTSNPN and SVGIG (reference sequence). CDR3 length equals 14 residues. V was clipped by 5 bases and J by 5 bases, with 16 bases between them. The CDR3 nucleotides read TGTGCCTGGGTCCCAAGAGCGGAACACAATGAGCAGTTCTTC. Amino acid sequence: CAWVPRAEHNEQFF.

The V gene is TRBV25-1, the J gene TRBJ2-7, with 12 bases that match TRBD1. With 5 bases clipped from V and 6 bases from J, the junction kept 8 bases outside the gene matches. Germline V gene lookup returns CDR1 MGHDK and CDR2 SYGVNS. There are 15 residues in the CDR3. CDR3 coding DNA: TGTGCCAGCAGTTTACCGGGACAGGGGGCGGTCGAGCAGTACTTC. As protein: CASSLPGQGAVEQYF.

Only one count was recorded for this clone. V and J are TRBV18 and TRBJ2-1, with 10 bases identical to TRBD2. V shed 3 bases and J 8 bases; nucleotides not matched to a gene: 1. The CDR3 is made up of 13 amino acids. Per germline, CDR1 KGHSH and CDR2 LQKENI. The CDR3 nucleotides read TGTGCCAGCTCACCCGGACTAGCGGATGAGCAGTTCTTC. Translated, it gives CASSPGLADEQFF.

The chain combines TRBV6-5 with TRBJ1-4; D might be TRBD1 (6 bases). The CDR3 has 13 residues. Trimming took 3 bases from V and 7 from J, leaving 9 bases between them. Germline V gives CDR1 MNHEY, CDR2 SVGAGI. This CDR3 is CASSYGTLEKLFF. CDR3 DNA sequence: TGTGCCAGCAGTTATGGGACACTTGAAAAACTGTTTTTT.

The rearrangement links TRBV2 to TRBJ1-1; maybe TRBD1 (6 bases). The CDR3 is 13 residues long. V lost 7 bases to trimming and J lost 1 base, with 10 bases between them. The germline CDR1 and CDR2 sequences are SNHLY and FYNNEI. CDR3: CASTRDKNTEAFF. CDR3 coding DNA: TGTGCCAGCACCCGGGACAAGAACACTGAAGCTTTCTTT.

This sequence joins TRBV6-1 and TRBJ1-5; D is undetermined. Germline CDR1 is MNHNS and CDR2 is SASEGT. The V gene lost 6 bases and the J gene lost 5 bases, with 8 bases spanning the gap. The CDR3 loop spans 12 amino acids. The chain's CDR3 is CASRGADQPQHF. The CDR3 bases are TGTGCCAGCAGAGGAGCAGATCAGCCCCAGCATTTT.

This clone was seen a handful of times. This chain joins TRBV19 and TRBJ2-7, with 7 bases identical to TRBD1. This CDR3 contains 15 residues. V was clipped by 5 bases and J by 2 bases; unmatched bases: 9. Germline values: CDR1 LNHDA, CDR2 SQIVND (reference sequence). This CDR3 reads CASSDGQARTYEQYF. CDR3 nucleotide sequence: TGTGCCAGTAGTGACGGACAGGCCAGAACCTACGAGCAGTACTTC.

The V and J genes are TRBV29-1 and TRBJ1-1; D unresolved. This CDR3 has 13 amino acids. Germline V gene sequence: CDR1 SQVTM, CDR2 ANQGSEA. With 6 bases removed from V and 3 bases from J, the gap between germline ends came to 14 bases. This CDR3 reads CSVASSQDTEAFF. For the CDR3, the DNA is TGCAGCGTGGCCTCGAGTCAGGACACTGAAGCTTTCTTT.

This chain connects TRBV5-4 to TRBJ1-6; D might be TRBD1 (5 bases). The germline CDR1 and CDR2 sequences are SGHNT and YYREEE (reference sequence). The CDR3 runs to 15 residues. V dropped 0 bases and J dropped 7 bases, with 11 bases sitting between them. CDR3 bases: TGTGCCAGCAGCTTGGTAGGAGGGGCAAATTCACCCCTCCACTTT. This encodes CASSLVGGANSPLHF.